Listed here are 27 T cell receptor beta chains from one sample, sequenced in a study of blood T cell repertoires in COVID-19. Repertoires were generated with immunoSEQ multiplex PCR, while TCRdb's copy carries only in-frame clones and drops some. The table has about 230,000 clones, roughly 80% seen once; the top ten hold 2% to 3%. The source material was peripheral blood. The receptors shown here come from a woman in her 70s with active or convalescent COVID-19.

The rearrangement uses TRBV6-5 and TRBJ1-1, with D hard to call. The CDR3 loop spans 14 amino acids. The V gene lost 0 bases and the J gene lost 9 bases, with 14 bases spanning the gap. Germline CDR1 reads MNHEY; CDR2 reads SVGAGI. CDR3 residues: CASSYSAILSQAFF. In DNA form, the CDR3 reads TGTGCCAGCAGTTACTCCGCGATTTTATCGCAAGCTTTCTTT.

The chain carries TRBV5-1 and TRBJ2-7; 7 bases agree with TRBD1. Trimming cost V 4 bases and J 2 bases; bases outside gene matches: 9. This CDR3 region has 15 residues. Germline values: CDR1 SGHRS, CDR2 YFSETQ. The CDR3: CASSPYPGQTYEQYF. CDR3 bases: TGCGCCAGCAGCCCATACCCGGGACAGACCTACGAGCAGTACTTC. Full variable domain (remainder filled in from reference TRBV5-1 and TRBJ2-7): KAGVTQTPRYLIKTRGQQVTLSCSPISGHRSVSWYQQTPGQGLQFLFEYFSETQRNKGNFPGRFSGRQFSNSRSEMNVSTLELGDSALYLCASSPYPGQTYEQYFGPGTRLTVT.

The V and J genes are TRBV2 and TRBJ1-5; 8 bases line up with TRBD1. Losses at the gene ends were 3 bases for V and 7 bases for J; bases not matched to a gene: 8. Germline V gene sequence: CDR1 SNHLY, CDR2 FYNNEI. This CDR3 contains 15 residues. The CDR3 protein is CASSEDRVVEQPQHF. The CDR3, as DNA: TGTGCCAGCAGTGAGGACAGGGTGGTTGAGCAGCCCCAGCATTTT.

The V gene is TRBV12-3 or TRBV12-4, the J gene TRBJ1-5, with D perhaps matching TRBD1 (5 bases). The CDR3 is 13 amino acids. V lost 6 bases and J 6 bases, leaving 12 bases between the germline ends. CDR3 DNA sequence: TGTGCCAGCAGCCTTTATCAGGGTCAGCCCCAGCATTTT. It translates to CASSLYQGQPQHF.

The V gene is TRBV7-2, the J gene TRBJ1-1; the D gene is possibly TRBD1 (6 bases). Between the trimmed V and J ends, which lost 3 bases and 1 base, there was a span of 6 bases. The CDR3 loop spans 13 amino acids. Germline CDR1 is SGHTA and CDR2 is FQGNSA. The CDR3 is CASSLGQNTEAFF. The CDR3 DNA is TGTGCCAGCAGCTTGGGACAGAACACTGAAGCTTTCTTT.

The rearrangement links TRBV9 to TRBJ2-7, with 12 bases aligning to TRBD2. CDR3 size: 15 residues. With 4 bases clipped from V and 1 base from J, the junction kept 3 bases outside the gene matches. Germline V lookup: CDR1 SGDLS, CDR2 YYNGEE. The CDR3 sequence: CASSPGLAGSYEQYF. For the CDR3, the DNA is TGTGCCAGCAGCCCCGGACTAGCGGGATCCTACGAGCAGTACTTC.

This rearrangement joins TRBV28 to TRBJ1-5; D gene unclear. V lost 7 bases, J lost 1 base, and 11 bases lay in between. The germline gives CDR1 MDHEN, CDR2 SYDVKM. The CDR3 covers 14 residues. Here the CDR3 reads CASKGWRSNQPQHF. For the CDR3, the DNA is TGTGCCAGCAAGGGCTGGAGGAGCAATCAGCCCCAGCATTTT.

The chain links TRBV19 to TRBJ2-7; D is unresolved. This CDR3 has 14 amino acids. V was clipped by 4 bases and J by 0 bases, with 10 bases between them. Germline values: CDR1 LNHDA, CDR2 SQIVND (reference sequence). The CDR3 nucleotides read TGTGCCAGTAGTACCCAGGCTTTCTCCTACGAGCAGTACTTC. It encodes CASSTQAFSYEQYF. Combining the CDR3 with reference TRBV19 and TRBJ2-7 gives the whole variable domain DGGITQSPKYLFRKEGQNVTLSCEQNLNHDAMYWYRQDPGQGLRLIYYSQIVNDFQKGDIAEGYSVSREKKESFPLTVTSAQKNPTAFYLCASSTQAFSYEQYFGPGTRLTVT.

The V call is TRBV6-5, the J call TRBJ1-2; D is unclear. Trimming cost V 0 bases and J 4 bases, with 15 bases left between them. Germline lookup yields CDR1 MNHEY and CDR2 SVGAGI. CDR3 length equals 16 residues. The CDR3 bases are TGTGCCAGCAGTTACTCACGGGAAGGGCAGACCTATGGCTACACCTTC. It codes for CASSYSREGQTYGYTF.

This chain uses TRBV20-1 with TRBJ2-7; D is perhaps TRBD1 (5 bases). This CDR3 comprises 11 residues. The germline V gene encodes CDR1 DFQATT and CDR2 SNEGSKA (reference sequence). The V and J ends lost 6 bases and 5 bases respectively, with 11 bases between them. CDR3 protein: CSAAGNDEQYF. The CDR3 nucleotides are TGCAGTGCCGCAGGGAACGACGAGCAGTACTTC.

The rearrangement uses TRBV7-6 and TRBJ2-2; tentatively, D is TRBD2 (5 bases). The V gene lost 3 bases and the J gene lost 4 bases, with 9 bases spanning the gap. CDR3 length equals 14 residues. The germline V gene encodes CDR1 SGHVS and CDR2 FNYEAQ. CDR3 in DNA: TGTGCCAGCAGCTTCTCTCGGGGCACCGGGGAGCTGTTTTTT. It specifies CASSFSRGTGELFF. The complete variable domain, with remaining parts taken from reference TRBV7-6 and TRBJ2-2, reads GAGVSQSPRYKVTKRGQDVALRCDPISGHVSLYWYRQALGQGPEFLTYFNYEAQQDKSGLPNDRFSAERPEGSISTLTIQRTEQRDSAMYRCASSFSRGTGELFFGEGSRLTVL.

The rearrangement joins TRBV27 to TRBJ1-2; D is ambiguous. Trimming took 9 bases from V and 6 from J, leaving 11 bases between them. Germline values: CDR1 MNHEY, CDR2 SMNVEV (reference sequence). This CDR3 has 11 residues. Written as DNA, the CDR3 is TGTGCCAGGATTACCGGGAATGGCTACACCTTC. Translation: CARITGNGYTF.

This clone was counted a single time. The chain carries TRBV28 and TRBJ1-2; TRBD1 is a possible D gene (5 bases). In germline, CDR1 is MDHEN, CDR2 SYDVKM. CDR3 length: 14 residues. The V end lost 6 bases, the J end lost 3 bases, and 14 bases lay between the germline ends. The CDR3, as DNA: TGTGCCAGCAGGCTGGCGGGGGGGGACTATGGCTACACCTTC. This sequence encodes CASRLAGGDYGYTF.

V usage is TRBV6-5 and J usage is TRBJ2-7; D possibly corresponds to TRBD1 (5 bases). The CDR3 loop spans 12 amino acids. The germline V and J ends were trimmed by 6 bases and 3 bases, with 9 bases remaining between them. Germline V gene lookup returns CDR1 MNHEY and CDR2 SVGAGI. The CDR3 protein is CASRHRSYEQYF. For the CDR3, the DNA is TGTGCCAGCAGACACAGGAGCTACGAGCAGTACTTC.

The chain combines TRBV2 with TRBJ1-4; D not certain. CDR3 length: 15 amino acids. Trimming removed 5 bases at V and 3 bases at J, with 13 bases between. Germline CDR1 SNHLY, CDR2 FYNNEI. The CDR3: CASSTPSVANEKLFF. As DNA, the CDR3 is TGTGCCAGCAGTACTCCGAGCGTGGCTAATGAAAAACTGTTTTTT.

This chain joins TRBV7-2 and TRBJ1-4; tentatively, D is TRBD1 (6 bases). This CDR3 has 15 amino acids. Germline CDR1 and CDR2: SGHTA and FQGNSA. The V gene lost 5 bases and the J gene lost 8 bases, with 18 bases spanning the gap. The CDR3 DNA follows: TGTGCCAGCAGCCCAGGGGCAATCCCGGGGGAAAAACTGTTTTTT. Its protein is CASSPGAIPGEKLFF.

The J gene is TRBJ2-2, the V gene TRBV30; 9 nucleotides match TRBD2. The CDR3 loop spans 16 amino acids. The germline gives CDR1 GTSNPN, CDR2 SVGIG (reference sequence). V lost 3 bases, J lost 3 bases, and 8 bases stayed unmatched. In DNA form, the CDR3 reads TGTGCCTGGAGCGGGGCTAGCGGGGAATACACCGGGGAGCTGTTTTTT. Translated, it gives CAWSGASGEYTGELFF.

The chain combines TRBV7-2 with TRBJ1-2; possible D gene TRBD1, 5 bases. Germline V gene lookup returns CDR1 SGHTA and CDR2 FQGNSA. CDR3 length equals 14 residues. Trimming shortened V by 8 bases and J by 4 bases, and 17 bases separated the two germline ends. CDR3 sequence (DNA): TGTGCCAGCCAGCCAAATCGGGACTCCTATGGCTACACCTTC. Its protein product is CASQPNRDSYGYTF.

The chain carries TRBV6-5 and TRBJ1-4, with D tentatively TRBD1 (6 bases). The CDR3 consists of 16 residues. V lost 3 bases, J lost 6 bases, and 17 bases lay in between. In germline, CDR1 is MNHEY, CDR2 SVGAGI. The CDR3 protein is CASSYGVVQGHEKLFF. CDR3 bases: TGTGCCAGCAGTTATGGGGTCGTACAGGGCCATGAAAAACTGTTTTTT.

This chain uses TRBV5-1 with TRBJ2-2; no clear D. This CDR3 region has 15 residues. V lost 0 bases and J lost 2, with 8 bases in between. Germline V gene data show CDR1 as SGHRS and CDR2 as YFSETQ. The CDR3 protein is CASSLDTANTGELFF. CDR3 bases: TGCGCCAGCAGCTTGGATACAGCAAACACCGGGGAGCTGTTTTTT.

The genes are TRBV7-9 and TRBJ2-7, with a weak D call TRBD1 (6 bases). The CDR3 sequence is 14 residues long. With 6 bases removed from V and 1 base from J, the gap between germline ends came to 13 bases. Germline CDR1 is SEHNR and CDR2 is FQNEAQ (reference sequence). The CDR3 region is CASRSGTLSYEQYF. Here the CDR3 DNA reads TGTGCCAGCAGGTCCGGGACACTTTCCTACGAGCAGTACTTC.

In nucleotides, the CDR3 is TGTGCCAGCAGTCTTCAGGCAAGCTCCTACGAGCAGTACTTC. Amino acid sequence: CASSLQASSYEQYF. This chain links TRBV7-6 with TRBJ2-7; D is ambiguous. CDR1 is SGHVS and CDR2 is FNYEAQ in the germline V gene. The CDR3 contains 14 residues. V lost 6 bases to trimming and J lost 0 bases, with 12 bases between them.

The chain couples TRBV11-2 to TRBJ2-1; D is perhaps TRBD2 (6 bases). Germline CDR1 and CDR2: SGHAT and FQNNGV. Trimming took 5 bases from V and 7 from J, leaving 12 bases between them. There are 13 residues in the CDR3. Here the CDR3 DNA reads TGTGCCAGCAGCATGGGACTCGGGAATGAGCAGTTCTTC. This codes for CASSMGLGNEQFF.

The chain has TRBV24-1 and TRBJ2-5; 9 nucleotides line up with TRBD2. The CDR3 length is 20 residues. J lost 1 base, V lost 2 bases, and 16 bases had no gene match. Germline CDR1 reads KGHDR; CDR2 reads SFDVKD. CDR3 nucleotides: TGTGCCACCAGTGATTGGGCCAGGGGTCCTAGCGGGACCCCCCAAGAGACCCAGTACTTC. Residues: CATSDWARGPSGTPQETQYF.

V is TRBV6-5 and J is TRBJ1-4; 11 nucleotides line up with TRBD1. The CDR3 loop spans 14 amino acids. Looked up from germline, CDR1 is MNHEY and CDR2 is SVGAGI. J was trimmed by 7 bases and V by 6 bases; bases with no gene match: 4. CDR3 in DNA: TGTGCCAGCAGCGGACAGGGGGCTTCTGAAAAACTGTTTTTT. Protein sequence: CASSGQGASEKLFF.

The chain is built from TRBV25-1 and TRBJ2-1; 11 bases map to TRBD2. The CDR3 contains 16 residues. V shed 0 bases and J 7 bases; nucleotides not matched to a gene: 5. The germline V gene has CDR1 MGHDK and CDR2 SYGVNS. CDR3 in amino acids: CASSEYAASGRNEQFF. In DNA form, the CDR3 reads TGTGCCAGCAGTGAATACGCGGCTAGCGGGAGGAATGAGCAGTTCTTC. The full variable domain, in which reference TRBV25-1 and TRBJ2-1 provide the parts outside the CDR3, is EADIYQTPRYLVIGTGKKITLECSQTMGHDKMYWYQQDPGMELHLIHYSYGVNSTEKGDLSSESTVSRIRTEHFPLTLESARPSHTSQYLCASSEYAASGRNEQFFGPGTRLTVL.

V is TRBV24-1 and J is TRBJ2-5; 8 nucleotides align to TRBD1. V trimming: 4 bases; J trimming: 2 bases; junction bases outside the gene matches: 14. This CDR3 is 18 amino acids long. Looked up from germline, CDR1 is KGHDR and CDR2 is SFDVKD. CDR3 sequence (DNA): TGTGCCACCAGTGAAACCTTAGAGACAGGGGAACCACAAGAGACCCAGTACTTC. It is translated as CATSETLETGEPQETQYF.